This note documents a single T cell receptor beta chain sequence. Other nucleotide sequences from this sample produce the same CDR3. The study recruited people aged about 18 to 89 years across about two dozen US areas. This sample was taken from a study of blood T cell repertoires in COVID-19. Study at large: COVID-19 samples collected from the United States, Italy and Spain covered acute and convalescent phases. In each case, the material was cDNA or gDNA derived from T cells, B-cell-depleted T cells, or PBMCs.

Authors' processing steps: Amplification with reference gene primers provided the estimates of nucleated cell counts. Repertoires were generated with immunoSEQ multiplex PCR, while TCRdb's copy carries only in-frame clones and drops some. The DNA was the basis for D and trimming; V, J and clone size are from that table. The repertoire holds under 250,000 clones, with approximately 83% as singletons. The sequenced material came from PBMCs or T cells enriched from blood (not recorded which). The receptor was derived from a woman in her forties with acute COVID-19.

The CDR3: CASSRGSGNTIYF. CDR3 coding DNA: TGTGCCAGCAGCAGGGGAAGTGGAAACACCATATATTTT. The chain couples TRBV2 to TRBJ1-3; D might be TRBD1 (6 bases). Germline V gene data show CDR1 as SNHLY and CDR2 as FYNNEI. This CDR3 is built from 13 residues. The V and J ends lost 6 bases and 3 bases respectively, with 9 bases between them.